This T cell receptor beta chain is drawn from a study of blood T cell repertoires in COVID-19. Across the study: Sites in the United States, Italy and Spain provided acute and convalescent COVID-19 samples. The analysed material was cDNA or gDNA that came from T cells, B-cell-depleted T cells, or PBMCs.

Per the germline V gene, CDR1 is KGHSH and CDR2 is LQKENI. V gave up 5 bases and J gave up 2 bases; unmatched junction bases: 5. This CDR3 contains 14 residues. Per the study methods: Estimated nucleated cell counts came from reference gene primer amplification. TCRdb keeps only in-frame clones here, not all; method: immunoSEQ multiplex PCR. V, J and clone size derive from that table, while D and trimming were established from the DNA sequence. The sample yields 68,000 or so clones, approximately 79% seen once. The chain recombines TRBV18 with TRBJ2-7; 8 bases are a match to TRBD1. This TCR was recovered from a human donor in a cohort sampled during active COVID-19. Sequenced: peripheral blood. CDR3 in amino acids: CASSYGQGTYEQYF. DNA for the CDR3: TGTGCCAGCTCATATGGACAGGGAACCTACGAGCAGTACTTC.